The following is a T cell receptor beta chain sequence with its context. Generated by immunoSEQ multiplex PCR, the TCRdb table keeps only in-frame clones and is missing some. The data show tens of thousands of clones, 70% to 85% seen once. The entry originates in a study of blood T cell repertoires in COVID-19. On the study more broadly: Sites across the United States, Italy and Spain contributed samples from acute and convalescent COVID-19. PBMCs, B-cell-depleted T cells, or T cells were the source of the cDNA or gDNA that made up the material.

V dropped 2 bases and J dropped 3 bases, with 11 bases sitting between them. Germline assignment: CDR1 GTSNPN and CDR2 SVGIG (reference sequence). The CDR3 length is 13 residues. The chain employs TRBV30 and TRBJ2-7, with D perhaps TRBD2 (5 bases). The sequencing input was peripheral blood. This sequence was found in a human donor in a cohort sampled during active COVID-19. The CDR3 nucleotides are TGTGCCTGGAGTCGAGCGGATATCTACGAGCAGTACTTC. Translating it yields CAWSRADIYEQYF.